This T cell receptor (beta chain) was found in a study of immune evolution from preneoplasia to lung adenocarcinoma. Measured with immunoSEQ multiplex PCR; TCRdb has only the in-frame clones, and not every one. In the table there are about 6,600 clones, under 85% of which are singletons. Germline CDR1 is SGHTA and CDR2 is FQGNSA. CDR3 length: 15 residues. V lost 5 bases and J 4 bases, leaving 15 bases between the germline ends. The chain couples TRBV7-2 to TRBJ1-3, with D possibly TRBD1 on 5 matching bases. This TCR derives from a person aged 60-80 years with lung adenocarcinoma. Sequencing was performed on FFPE lung adenocarcinoma in situ tissue. In DNA, the CDR3 is TGTGCCAGCAGCCCAGACAGTCCATCGGGAAACACCATATATTTT. Translation: CASSPDSPSGNTIYF.